The 28 T cell receptor beta chains listed next were all sequenced from one sample in a study of blood T cell repertoires in COVID-19. Clones were sequenced by immunoSEQ multiplex PCR, and TCRdb holds only the in-frame ones, with some missing. This table has roughly 190,000 clones, about four fifths appearing once. Sequencing was done on a sample of peripheral blood. The receptor set was obtained from a man in his sixties with acute or convalescent COVID-19.

The V and J genes are TRBV2 and TRBJ2-1; D is perhaps TRBD2 (6 bases). Per the germline V gene, CDR1 is SNHLY and CDR2 is FYNNEI. There are 15 residues in the CDR3. The germline V and J ends were trimmed by 7 bases and 2 bases, with 15 bases remaining between them. Here the CDR3 reads CASNQLGGAYNEQFF. The CDR3 DNA reads TGTGCCAGCAACCAACTGGGCGGGGCCTACAATGAGCAGTTCTTC.

This chain uses TRBV14 with TRBJ1-5, with 9 bases identical to TRBD1. This CDR3 has 17 residues. The germline V gene has CDR1 SGHDN and CDR2 FVKESK. J gave up 4 bases and V 0 bases, and 7 bases lay outside the gene matches. As DNA, the CDR3 is TGTGCCAGCAGCCAAGATCGGGGGACAGGGAGGAATCAGCCCCAGCATTTT. Its translation: CASSQDRGTGRNQPQHF.

V and J are TRBV12-3 or TRBV12-4 and TRBJ2-2, with TRBD2 matching 7 bases. This CDR3 spans 13 amino acids. V was pared by 3 bases and J by 8 bases, with 3 bases of the junction left unmatched. CDR3 loop: CASSFREGGELFF. DNA of the CDR3: TGTGCCAGCAGTTTTAGGGAGGGGGGGGAGCTGTTTTTT.

This clone was picked up a small number of times. The chain uses TRBV24-1 and TRBJ1-5; weak D call: TRBD1 (5 bases). This CDR3 comprises 14 residues. Germline CDR1 and CDR2: KGHDR and SFDVKD. The V end was cut by 2 bases, the J end by 7 bases, with 11 bases between. DNA for the CDR3: TGTGCCACCAGTGATTCCAGGGTATTACAGCCCCAGCATTTT. Translation: CATSDSRVLQPQHF.

The rearrangement joins TRBV2 to TRBJ2-1, with 10 bases identical to TRBD2. V trimming: 6 bases; J trimming: 10 bases; junction bases outside the gene matches: 0. Germline V gene data show CDR1 as SNHLY and CDR2 as FYNNEI. This CDR3 has 11 amino acids. Written as DNA, the CDR3 is TGTGCCAGCAGACTAGCGGGGGAGCAGTTCTTC. This gives the protein CASRLAGEQFF.

V usage is TRBV11-2 and J usage is TRBJ1-1; 10 bases line up with TRBD1. CDR1 and CDR2 from the germline V gene are SGHAT and FQNNGV. This CDR3 contains 17 residues. Trimming took 1 base from V and 5 from J; bases not matched to a gene: 10. In nucleotides, the CDR3 is TGTGCCAGCAGCTTAGGCCGGGACAGGGGATGGAAAACTGAAGCTTTCTTT. Encoded protein: CASSLGRDRGWKTEAFF.

The rearrangement uses TRBV7-9 and TRBJ1-4; TRBD1 is a possible D gene (5 bases). From germline, CDR1 is SEHNR and CDR2 FQNEAQ (reference sequence). Trimming left V 5 bases short and J 12 bases short, with 16 bases between. The CDR3 spans 13 residues. The CDR3 DNA is TGTGCCAGCAGCCCCGACCGGCGGGGCGAACTGTTTTTT. Amino acids: CASSPDRRGELFF.

The chain is built from TRBV19 and TRBJ1-6, with D unclear. V was clipped by 3 bases and J by 3 bases, with 9 bases between them. Germline-derived CDR1 and CDR2 are LNHDA and SQIVND (reference sequence). CDR3 length: 15 amino acids. CDR3 in DNA: TGTGCCAGTAGTATTTCCGGGGTCTATAATTCACCCCTCCACTTT. Translation gives CASSISGVYNSPLHF.

This chain joins TRBV6-5 and TRBJ1-3; 8 bases are a match to TRBD1. Germline V lookup: CDR1 MNHEY, CDR2 SVGAGI. The CDR3 has 14 amino acids. V lost 6 bases to trimming and J lost 4 bases; unmatched junction nucleotides: 5. The CDR3 is CASREDRVGNTIYF. The CDR3 nucleotides are TGTGCCAGCAGGGAGGACAGGGTCGGAAACACCATATATTTT.

The chain couples TRBV6-1 to TRBJ1-2; TRBD1 might be the D (5 bases). The germline V and J ends were trimmed by 0 bases and 4 bases, with 9 bases remaining between them. The CDR3 length is 14 residues. The germline V gene has CDR1 MNHNS and CDR2 SASEGT. The CDR3 sequence: CASSEAPRVYGYTF. DNA for the CDR3: TGTGCCAGCAGTGAAGCGCCCAGGGTCTATGGCTACACCTTC.

The gene calls are TRBV10-3 and TRBJ2-1; D is undetermined. V lost 6 bases and J lost 7, with 7 bases in between. CDR3 length equals 11 residues. Germline lookup yields CDR1 ENHRY and CDR2 SYGVKD. In nucleotides, the CDR3 is TGTGCCATCAGCAACAGAAATGAGCAGTTCTTC. It specifies CAISNRNEQFF.

The CDR3 loop reads CASSPLTGEVYSPLHF. In nucleotides, the CDR3 is TGTGCCAGTAGTCCTTTGACAGGGGAAGTTTATTCACCCCTCCACTTT. The genes are TRBV19 and TRBJ1-6; 8 nucleotides line up with TRBD1. After removal of 5 bases from V and 8 bases from J, the junction contained 11 bases not matched to a gene. The germline CDR1 and CDR2 sequences are LNHDA and SQIVND (reference sequence). The CDR3 extends over 16 amino acids.

CDR3 DNA sequence: TGTGCCAGCAGTGACGACGGGGGGGGCCCAGATACGCAGTATTTT. Translating gives CASSDDGGGPDTQYF. The V gene is TRBV6-4, the J gene TRBJ2-3; 8 bases line up with TRBD2. Germline lookup yields CDR1 MRHNA and CDR2 SNTAGT. The CDR3 spans 15 residues. Trimming cost V 2 bases and J 4 bases; bases outside gene matches: 5.

In this sample, this clone turned up once. CDR3 residues: CASSYTGQGNQPQHF. The CDR3 DNA reads as TGTGCCAGCAGTTACACCGGACAGGGTAATCAGCCCCAGCATTTT. This chain connects TRBV28 to TRBJ1-5; TRBD1 aligns across 8 bases. Germline CDR1 MDHEN, CDR2 SYDVKM. Trimming took 4 bases from V and 4 from J; bases not matched to a gene: 6. This CDR3 contains 15 residues.

J is TRBJ2-7 and V is TRBV20-1; D call uncertain. This CDR3 is built from 13 residues. V lost 3 bases and J 3 bases, leaving 12 bases between the germline ends. The germline CDR1 and CDR2 sequences are DFQATT and SNEGSKA (reference sequence). The CDR3: CSASYLGSYEQYF. CDR3 sequence (DNA): TGCAGTGCTAGTTATCTAGGAAGCTACGAGCAGTACTTC.

This chain connects TRBV19 to TRBJ1-2; possible D gene TRBD1, 5 bases. This CDR3 contains 16 residues. Trimming removed 4 bases from V and 4 bases from J, with 19 bases in between. Germline V gene data show CDR1 as LNHDA and CDR2 as SQIVND (reference sequence). The CDR3 sequence is CASSKGSAGGTYGYTF. DNA for the CDR3: TGTGCCAGTAGTAAAGGATCTGCCGGGGGGACCTATGGCTACACCTTC.

J is TRBJ2-7 and V is TRBV5-1; 12 bases map to TRBD1. Germline CDR1 reads SGHRS; CDR2 reads YFSETQ. The CDR3 runs to 18 residues. The trim removed 0 bases at V and 4 bases at J, leaving 11 bases unmatched. The CDR3 region has the DNA TGCGCCAGCAGCTTGGTCGGGACAGGGGGCGCGGGGAGGTACGAGCAGTACTTC. Its protein product is CASSLVGTGGAGRYEQYF.

This chain uses TRBV19 with TRBJ2-3; D ambiguous. V dropped 5 bases and J dropped 2 bases, with 5 bases sitting between them. This CDR3 spans 12 amino acids. Germline CDR1 LNHDA, CDR2 SQIVND (reference sequence). As DNA, the CDR3 is TGTGCCAGTAGTCCTAACACAGATACGCAGTATTTT. Translating it yields CASSPNTDTQYF.

This chain links TRBV30 with TRBJ1-1; D may be TRBD1 (5 bases). Looked up from germline, CDR1 is GTSNPN and CDR2 is SVGIG (reference sequence). V was pared by 1 base and J by 11 bases, with 17 bases between. This CDR3 comprises 13 residues. The CDR3 sequence is CAWSGGRDFWAFF. The CDR3 DNA reads as TGTGCCTGGAGTGGGGGCAGGGACTTTTGGGCTTTCTTT.

V is TRBV6-5 and J is TRBJ2-7; weak D call: TRBD1 (6 bases). From germline, CDR1 is MNHEY and CDR2 SVGAGI. CDR3 size: 14 residues. V lost 6 bases and J lost 6, with 18 bases in between. CDR3 protein: CASRRTGPEVEQYF. The CDR3 coding sequence is TGTGCCAGCAGGCGAACAGGGCCCGAAGTCGAGCAGTACTTC.

The chain recombines TRBV7-9 with TRBJ1-1; D may be TRBD1 (5 bases). The CDR3 has 13 residues. V was cut by 5 bases and J by 1 base, with 8 bases left in between. Germline V lookup: CDR1 SEHNR, CDR2 FQNEAQ (reference sequence). CDR3 protein: CASSTDKNTEAFF. CDR3 DNA sequence: TGTGCCAGCAGCACGGACAAGAACACTGAAGCTTTCTTT.

The chain is built from TRBV5-5 and TRBJ1-1; TRBD1 is a possible D gene (6 bases). V lost 1 base to trimming and J lost 0 bases, with 13 bases between them. CDR3 length: 16 residues. CDR1 SGHKS and CDR2 YYEKEE come from the germline V gene (reference sequence). Here the CDR3 DNA reads TGTGCCAGCAGCTTGTGGGCAGGGGAGATGAACACTGAAGCTTTCTTT. Translated, it gives CASSLWAGEMNTEAFF.

The chain uses TRBV15 and TRBJ2-7; a possible D gene is TRBD2 (6 bases). The CDR3 has 14 residues. CDR1 LNHNV and CDR2 YYDKDF come from the germline V gene (reference sequence). V was cut by 6 bases and J by 1 base, with 13 bases left in between. The CDR3 region has the DNA TGTGCCACCAGTTTCCCGGCGGGATCCTACGAGCAGTACTTC. This sequence encodes CATSFPAGSYEQYF.

This chain uses TRBV7-9 with TRBJ2-7; D may be TRBD2 (6 bases). The germline V gene encodes CDR1 SEHNR and CDR2 FQNEAQ (reference sequence). The ends were cut back, 4 bases at V and 4 bases at J, with 8 bases in the middle. The CDR3 consists of 12 residues. The CDR3 bases are TGTGCCAGCAGCTCGGGGGTGTACGAGCAGTACTTC. Translated, it gives CASSSGVYEQYF.

This chain connects TRBV7-9 to TRBJ1-5, with D hard to call. V lost 3 bases and J lost 3, with 9 bases in between. Germline CDR1 is SEHNR and CDR2 is FQNEAQ (reference sequence). The CDR3 extends over 14 amino acids. CDR3 sequence: CASSFSGYNQPQHF. The DNA for the CDR3 is TGTGCCAGCAGCTTTTCAGGTTACAATCAGCCCCAGCATTTT.

The rearrangement uses TRBV15 and TRBJ2-1, with a tentative D call TRBD2 (5 bases). CDR1 and CDR2 (germline): LNHNV, YYDKDF (reference sequence). This CDR3 spans 14 amino acids. Trimming took off 2 bases at V and 7 bases at J, with 12 bases between the two ends. The CDR3, as DNA: TGTGCCACCAGCAGACAACTAGGCAGGAATGAGCAGTTCTTC. It translates to CATSRQLGRNEQFF. Together with reference TRBV15 and TRBJ2-1, the CDR3 gives the full variable domain: DAMVIQNPRYQVTQFGKPVTLSCSQTLNHNVMYWYQQKSSQAPKLLFHYYDKDFNNEADTPDNFQSRRPNTSFCFLDIRSPGLGDTAMYLCATSRQLGRNEQFFGPGTRLTVL.

The rearrangement uses TRBV19 and TRBJ2-7; 8 bases agree with TRBD2. The CDR3 runs to 12 residues. V trimming: 10 bases; J trimming: 2 bases; junction bases outside the gene matches: 4. Germline V gene data show CDR1 as LNHDA and CDR2 as SQIVND (reference sequence). The CDR3 is CATTSGTYEQYF. CDR3 DNA: TGTGCCACCACTAGCGGAACCTACGAGCAGTACTTC.

Only one count was recorded for this clone. The V gene is TRBV9, the J gene TRBJ2-1, with TRBD2 identical over 7 bases. Trimming cost V 3 bases and J 5 bases; bases outside gene matches: 8. This CDR3 spans 15 amino acids. Germline assignment: CDR1 SGDLS and CDR2 YYNGEE. The DNA for the CDR3 is TGTGCCAGCAGCGGCGGGGCTAGCGGCCACAATGAGCAGTTCTTC. This codes for CASSGGASGHNEQFF.